These 3 T cell receptor beta chains were all obtained from the same sample, sequenced in a study of OX40 agonist ivuxolimab in advanced cancers. The protocol was immunoSEQ multiplex PCR, while the TCRdb copy is restricted to in-frame clones and leaves out a portion. The sample holds over 70,000 clones, approximately 86% seen once. The sample was CD4+ or CD8+ T cells sorted from blood, taken in a trial of the OX40 agonist ivuxolimab. The receptors here all came from an adult with an advanced solid tumor such as melanoma, head and neck, liver or kidney cancer.

The chain employs TRBV7-9 and TRBJ1-5; D might be TRBD1 (6 bases). Trimming removed 2 bases at V and 2 bases at J, with 13 bases between. Germline V gene lookup returns CDR1 SEHNR and CDR2 FQNEAQ (reference sequence). The CDR3 runs 16 residues. CDR3 amino acids: CASSLYGAGGNQPQHF. The CDR3 nucleotides are TGTGCCAGCAGCTTATATGGCGCAGGGGGCAATCAGCCCCAGCATTTT.

The J gene is TRBJ2-2, the V gene TRBV18; D gene unclear. The CDR3 has 15 residues. Germline loops: CDR1 KGHSH, CDR2 LQKENI. The V end was cut by 2 bases, the J end by 3 bases, with 10 bases between. CDR3 loop: CASSPLGSDTGELFF. CDR3 in DNA: TGTGCCAGCTCACCATTGGGGTCGGACACCGGGGAGCTGTTTTTT. Looking up the rest from reference TRBV18 and TRBJ2-2 gives the full variable domain: NAGVMQNPRHLVRRRGQEARLRCSPMKGHSHVYWYRQLPEEGLKFMVYLQKENIIDESGMPKERFSAEFPKEGPSILRIQQVVRGDSAAYFCASSPLGSDTGELFFGEGSRLTVL.

The chain joins TRBV27 to TRBJ2-2, with 11 positions matching TRBD2. There are 15 residues in the CDR3. Germline V gene lookup returns CDR1 MNHEY and CDR2 SMNVEV (reference sequence). V lost 7 bases and J lost 4; bases outside the gene matches: 5. The CDR3 nucleotides are TGTGCCAGCAAGCCCGGGACTAGCGGCACCGGGGAGCTGTTTTTT. Translated: CASKPGTSGTGELFF.